This is a list of T cell receptor beta chains from one sample in a study of OX40 agonist ivuxolimab in advanced cancers. Some clones are missing from TCRdb's copy, which holds only in-frame ones; the method was immunoSEQ multiplex PCR. The top ten clones hold more than 9% of a sample with some 44,000 clones, roughly 80% of them seen once. The specimen comprised CD4+ or CD8+ T cells sorted from blood, sampled in a trial of the OX40 agonist ivuxolimab. The receptors shown here come from an adult with an advanced solid tumor such as melanoma, head and neck, liver or kidney cancer. Both conserved end residues are trimmed from each CDR3.

j_gene: TRBJ1-2; v_gene: TRBV6-1; CDR3aa: ASSLAARIYGYT
j_gene: TRBJ2-1; v_gene: TRBV2; CDR3aa: ASSSLAGAYNEQF
j_gene: TRBJ2-7; v_gene: TRBV19; CDR3aa: ASSIGGYEQY
j_gene: TRBJ2-3; v_gene: TRBV9; CDR3aa: ASNSVLSGTSEDTQY
j_gene: TRBJ2-5; v_gene: TRBV9; CDR3aa: ASSVGMGLASRD
j_gene: TRBJ2-5; v_gene: TRBV11-2; CDR3aa: ASSSEGQGGRETQY
j_gene: TRBJ2-6; v_gene: TRBV15; CDR3aa: ATRDRKSSGANVLT
j_gene: TRBJ2-3; v_gene: TRBV7-9; CDR3aa: ASSSLAGVRTDTQY
j_gene: TRBJ2-5; v_gene: TRBV2; CDR3aa: ASSGDRAGQETQY
j_gene: TRBJ2-3; v_gene: TRBV7-8; CDR3aa: ASSPPTGALTDTQY
j_gene: TRBJ2-2; v_gene: TRBV5-1; CDR3aa: ASSLTQGVGELF
j_gene: TRBJ1-1; v_gene: TRBV5-5; CDR3aa: ASSFQAPNTEAF
j_gene: TRBJ1-2; v_gene: TRBV7-2; CDR3aa: ASSSRTGGDGYT
j_gene: TRBJ2-1; v_gene: TRBV10-1; CDR3aa: ASSTGPPSRTNEQF
j_gene: TRBJ2-2; v_gene: TRBV7-9; CDR3aa: ATKGQVNTGELF
j_gene: TRBJ2-1; v_gene: TRBV7-9; CDR3aa: ASSLTAATGNEQF
j_gene: TRBJ1-1; v_gene: TRBV11-1; CDR3aa: ASSLAGYEAF
j_gene: TRBJ1-1; v_gene: TRBV30; CDR3aa: AWRGRLLAF
j_gene: TRBJ1-3; v_gene: TRBV4-1; CDR3aa: ASSQEGRGGGNTIY
j_gene: TRBJ2-2; v_gene: TRBV10-2; CDR3aa: ASRVGGTGELF
j_gene: TRBJ2-3; v_gene: TRBV5-7; CDR3aa: ASSWKARSTDTQY
j_gene: TRBJ2-2; v_gene: TRBV6-6; CDR3aa: ASRPPGGAGELF
j_gene: TRBJ2-4; v_gene: TRBV18; CDR3aa: ASSPQGLGFSKNIQY
j_gene: TRBJ2-1; v_gene: TRBV7-9; CDR3aa: ASSLRPDSSYNEQF
j_gene: TRBJ2-7; v_gene: TRBV25-1; CDR3aa: ASSGSGYSGEEYEQY
j_gene: TRBJ2-3; v_gene: TRBV18; CDR3aa: ASSPPADTQY
j_gene: TRBJ2-5; v_gene: TRBV25-1; CDR3aa: ASSAWDRDRY
j_gene: TRBJ2-3; v_gene: TRBV27; CDR3aa: ASSSVADTQY
j_gene: TRBJ2-6; v_gene: TRBV6-1; CDR3aa: AGARSGANVLT
j_gene: TRBJ1-5; v_gene: TRBV11-3; CDR3aa: ASSLEPGLGNQPQH
j_gene: TRBJ2-7; v_gene: TRBV7-6; CDR3aa: ASSLRERLAGGPGSEQY
j_gene: TRBJ2-1; v_gene: TRBV20-1; CDR3aa: SARDGLAQF
j_gene: TRBJ2-7; v_gene: TRBV6-5; CDR3aa: ASSIGLPSDEQY
j_gene: TRBJ2-5; v_gene: TRBV7-2; CDR3aa: ASSLALAVQETQY
j_gene: TRBJ1-3; v_gene: TRBV19; CDR3aa: ASKGTGRYGNTIY
j_gene: TRBJ1-1; v_gene: TRBV19; CDR3aa: ASTPHGTDTEAF
j_gene: TRBJ1-1; v_gene: TRBV5-1; CDR3aa: ASSLAQGLGTEAF
j_gene: TRBJ2-2; v_gene: TRBV21-1; CDR3aa: AARAGGSDDTGELF
j_gene: TRBJ1-5; v_gene: TRBV6-1; CDR3aa: ASNGQINQPQH
j_gene: TRBJ1-3; v_gene: TRBV28; CDR3aa: ASTLGIEGNTIY
j_gene: TRBJ1-2; v_gene: TRBV30; CDR3aa: AWSVTGLYGYT
j_gene: TRBJ1-2; v_gene: TRBV28; CDR3aa: ASLLAEGSGYT
j_gene: TRBJ2-1; v_gene: TRBV28; CDR3aa: ASRGESYNEQF
j_gene: TRBJ1-3; v_gene: TRBV25-1; CDR3aa: ASSNTGGLSGNTIY
j_gene: TRBJ1-1; v_gene: TRBV19; CDR3aa: ASSWAGNTEAF
j_gene: TRBJ1-2; v_gene: TRBV19; CDR3aa: ASNFGQGSYGYT
j_gene: TRBJ1-1; v_gene: TRBV5-1; CDR3aa: ASSLTGGAQLTEAF
j_gene: TRBJ2-1; v_gene: TRBV29-1; CDR3aa: SVAHGHEQF
j_gene: TRBJ2-3; v_gene: TRBV10-3; CDR3aa: AISDPSGRWTDTQY
j_gene: TRBJ1-6; v_gene: TRBV2; CDR3aa: ATEGQASYNSPLH
j_gene: TRBJ2-3; v_gene: TRBV9; CDR3aa: ASSAQDGRGDTQY
j_gene: TRBJ2-1; v_gene: TRBV12-5; CDR3aa: ASGFGGGHEQF
j_gene: TRBJ2-1; v_gene: TRBV11-2; CDR3aa: ASSLEVAEQF